Here is one T cell receptor beta chain with its context. Its antigen is currently unknown. Sequencing was performed with immunoSEQ multiplex PCR; in TCRdb, only in-frame clones are kept and a portion is missing. The table shows 20,000 or so clones, with 80% to 95% occurring only once. Germline values: CDR1 SNHLY, CDR2 FYNNEI. This CDR3 has 16 amino acids. The trim removed 4 bases at V and 3 bases at J, leaving 10 bases unmatched. This record belongs to a study of lymphopenia after photon versus proton radiotherapy. Whole-study findings and limits: A bigger post-nadir fall in TCR diversity correlated inversely with survival time in deceased patients. Proton therapy kept repertoires fairly stable, unlike photons, which gained effector/memory cells. Authors raise, but do not show, better survival with proton therapy. After lymphocyte nadir, photon-treated repertoires showed oligoclonal expansion, especially CD8+ Temra.

The sample in question was peripheral blood, obtained from a patient treated with proton-based radiotherapy. The rearrangement joins TRBV2 to TRBJ2-3; 7 bases agree with TRBD2. This TCR was sampled from a woman in her seventies with pancreatic cancer. Some clones in this sample may be carry-over from other donors' samples. CDR3 protein: CASSAFGGSGTDTQYF. The DNA for the CDR3 is TGTGCCAGCAGTGCTTTCGGCGGGAGTGGGACAGATACGCAGTATTTT.